Below are 22 T cell receptor beta chains sequenced from a single sample in a study of T cell repertoires in cytomegalovirus infection. Their antigens are not known. TCRdb re-called the reads through MiXCR, storing one row per CDR3 protein. The sample lists 900,000 to 950,000 distinct CDR3 sequences, approximately 33% occurring once. The material sequenced was cultured CD8+ T cells from PBMCs, taken from culture after CMV antigen stimulation. The receptors derive from a human donor in good health (CMV status not recorded). Some clones in this sample may be carry-over from other donors' samples.

The V gene is TRBV7-2, the J gene TRBJ1-2; TRBD1 might be the D (6 bases). The CDR3 has 12 residues. Germline CDR1 and CDR2: SGHTA and FQGNSA. Trimming left V 5 bases short and J 7 bases short, with 11 bases between. The CDR3 region is CASSRGTLGYTF. The DNA of the CDR3 is TGTGCCAGCAGCCGAGGGACACTTGGCTACACCTTC.

The table lists this clonotype with a few counts. The chain couples TRBV27 to TRBJ2-1; TRBD2 matches at 11 bases. From germline, CDR1 is MNHEY and CDR2 SMNVEV (reference sequence). Trimming cost V 4 bases and J 1 base; bases outside gene matches: 6. The CDR3 is 17 amino acids. CDR3 nucleotides: TGTGCCAGCAGTTCCCTAACTAGCGGGGGATCCTACAATGAGCAGTTCTTC. Protein product: CASSSLTSGGSYNEQFF.

The sample holds many counts of this clonotype. This chain joins TRBV7-8 and TRBJ1-1, with D possibly TRBD1 on 5 matching bases. This CDR3 spans 16 amino acids. With 1 base removed from V and 0 bases from J, the gap between germline ends came to 12 bases. Looked up from germline, CDR1 is SGHVS and CDR2 is FQNEAQ. The CDR3 loop is CASSLGPGQMNTEAFF. DNA for the CDR3: TGTGCCAGCAGCTTAGGGCCAGGGCAAATGAACACTGAAGCTTTCTTT.

In nucleotides, the CDR3 is TGTGCCAGCAGCTCCCTGGAAAAGGAAGCCAATGAGCAGTTCTTC. As protein: CASSSLEKEANEQFF. The chain uses TRBV5-6 and TRBJ2-1; no definite D call. Trimming removed 3 bases at V and 6 bases at J, with 16 bases between. This CDR3 spans 15 amino acids. Germline V gives CDR1 SGHDT, CDR2 YYEEEE.

V is TRBV19 and J is TRBJ2-1, with TRBD2 matching over 8 bases. The CDR3 sequence is 13 residues long. Germline V gives CDR1 LNHDA, CDR2 SQIVND (reference sequence). The J segment lost 8 bases and the V segment lost 10 bases, leaving 10 bases of the junction unmatched. The CDR3 nucleotides are TGTGCCACTGCGGGGGGCCTAGGGTATGAGCAGTTCTTC. It encodes CATAGGLGYEQFF. Drawing the rest from reference TRBV19 and TRBJ2-1, the complete variable domain is DGGITQSPKYLFRKEGQNVTLSCEQNLNHDAMYWYRQDPGQGLRLIYYSQIVNDFQKGDIAEGYSVSREKKESFPLTVTSAQKNPTAFYLCATAGGLGYEQFFGPGTRLTVL.

In its sample, this clonotype was seen a few times. The V and J genes are TRBV6-1 and TRBJ2-1; tentatively, D is TRBD1 or TRBD2 (5 bases each). Trimming pared 4 bases from V and 9 bases from J, leaving 10 bases between. There are 12 residues in the CDR3. Looked up from germline, CDR1 is MNHNS and CDR2 is SASEGT. CDR3 sequence (DNA): TGTGCCAGCAGTGTTCTTGGGGGTGAGCAGTTCTTC. It translates to CASSVLGGEQFF.

In its sample, this clonotype was seen a few times. This sequence joins TRBV6-5 and TRBJ1-2; weak D call: TRBD1 (5 bases). The germline V gene has CDR1 MNHEY and CDR2 SVGAGI. This CDR3 comprises 14 residues. Trimming cost V 9 bases and J 1 base, with 15 bases left between them. The CDR3: CASWAPGHNYGYTF. The CDR3 DNA is TGTGCCAGTTGGGCCCCAGGGCATAACTATGGCTACACCTTC.

This clonotype was found a few times. The chain uses TRBV4-2 and TRBJ1-1; no firm D call. The CDR3 totals 14 residues. The V gene's germline CDR1 is LGHNA and CDR2 YNFKEQ. The V gene lost 4 bases and the J gene lost 7 bases, with 16 bases spanning the gap. The chain's CDR3 is CASSLRREWGEAFF. In DNA, the CDR3 is TGTGCCAGCAGCCTCCGAAGAGAATGGGGTGAAGCTTTCTTT.

This chain joins TRBV12-3 or TRBV12-4 and TRBJ2-3; 8 bases are shared with TRBD1. Trimming took 3 bases from V and 2 from J; bases not matched to a gene: 7. The CDR3 extends over 16 amino acids. CDR3 region: CASSLATGAPTDTQYF. The CDR3 DNA sequence: TGTGCCAGCAGTTTGGCGACAGGGGCACCCACAGATACGCAGTATTTT.

The genes are TRBV27 and TRBJ1-2, with unresolved D. CDR3 length equals 14 residues. Trimming pared 3 bases from V and 4 bases from J, leaving 12 bases between. Germline CDR1 is MNHEY and CDR2 is SMNVEV (reference sequence). Here the CDR3 reads CASSLYWEGYGYTF. The CDR3, as DNA: TGTGCCAGCAGTTTGTACTGGGAAGGCTATGGCTACACCTTC.

This clonotype was seen a handful of times. The V gene is TRBV7-2, the J gene TRBJ2-3, with 9 bases identical to TRBD1. V dropped 2 bases and J dropped 3; count of bases not matched to a gene: 15. Germline loops: CDR1 SGHTA, CDR2 FQGNSA. The CDR3 loop spans 19 amino acids. CDR3 region: CASSLWETGQGPVTDTQYF. CDR3 nucleotide sequence: TGTGCCAGCAGCTTATGGGAAACGGGACAGGGCCCCGTAACAGATACGCAGTATTTT.

The chain carries TRBV27 and TRBJ2-2; the match to TRBD2 covers 8 bases. Germline loops: CDR1 MNHEY, CDR2 SMNVEV (reference sequence). This CDR3 has 18 amino acids. The V and J ends lost 0 bases and 7 bases, in that order; junction bases with no gene match: 13. The CDR3 region has the DNA TGTGCCAGCAGTTTATCAGGGACTAGGTCAAGGTCTCTCGGGGAGCTGTTTTTT. It yields the protein CASSLSGTRSRSLGELFF.

This clonotype appeared a few times. The rearrangement joins TRBV6-5 to TRBJ1-5; 9 bases are shared with TRBD1. Losses at the gene ends were 6 bases for V and 5 bases for J; bases not matched to a gene: 8. This CDR3 comprises 15 residues. Germline V lookup: CDR1 MNHEY, CDR2 SVGAGI. CDR3 sequence (DNA): TGTGCCAGCAGGCCGGGACAGGGAACCGATCAGCCCCAGCATTTT. Translation gives CASRPGQGTDQPQHF.

The rearrangement joins TRBV15 to TRBJ1-1; weak D call: TRBD1 (5 bases). CDR3 length: 14 amino acids. The V end lost 0 bases, the J end lost 4 bases, and 9 bases lay between the germline ends. Germline CDR1 reads LNHNV; CDR2 reads YYDKDF (reference sequence). In DNA form, the CDR3 reads TGTGCCACCAGCAGAGATCGGAGGGGCACTGAAGCTTTCTTT. This gives the protein CATSRDRRGTEAFF. Filled out from reference TRBV15 and TRBJ1-1, the complete variable domain reads DAMVIQNPRYQVTQFGKPVTLSCSQTLNHNVMYWYQQKSSQAPKLLFHYYDKDFNNEADTPDNFQSRRPNTSFCFLDIRSPGLGDTAMYLCATSRDRRGTEAFFGQGTRLTVV.

Note on this clonotype: A much larger clone differs from this one at a single base, so this may be a read error. This chain uses TRBV28 with TRBJ1-2; TRBD1 matches 9 bases. Germline V gives CDR1 MDHEN, CDR2 SYDVKM. The CDR3 covers 17 residues. CDR3 nucleotides: TGTGCCAACAGTCCCATAGGGACAGGGTCTAAAGATAATGGCTACACCTTC. Protein sequence: CANSPIGTGSKDNGYTF.

V is TRBV2 and J is TRBJ2-4; possibly TRBD1 for D (6 bases). With 8 bases removed from V and 12 bases from J, the gap between germline ends came to 14 bases. Germline V gene lookup returns CDR1 SNHLY and CDR2 FYNNEI. The CDR3 covers 11 residues. The CDR3 loop reads CASLMAGAQYF. Here the CDR3 DNA reads TGTGCCAGCCTCATGGCAGGGGCTCAGTACTTC.

CDR3 DNA sequence: TGCAGTGCTAGAGATGGGGGACTAGCGTACGATGAGCAGTTCTTC. Translating it yields CSARDGGLAYDEQFF. The V and J genes are TRBV20-1 and TRBJ2-1; 10 nucleotides agree with TRBD2. The germline V gene encodes CDR1 DFQATT and CDR2 SNEGSKA (reference sequence). The CDR3 loop spans 15 amino acids. V gave up 0 bases and J gave up 8 bases; unmatched junction bases: 7.

The chain joins TRBV4-2 to TRBJ2-1; 10 positions agree with TRBD2. CDR3 length: 13 amino acids. Germline loops: CDR1 LGHNA, CDR2 YNFKEQ. Losses at the gene ends were 8 bases for V and 7 bases for J; bases not matched to a gene: 5. The CDR3 bases are TGTGCCAGCTCTGGACTAGCGGTAAATGAGCAGTTCTTC. Its protein product is CASSGLAVNEQFF.

V is TRBV28 and J is TRBJ1-2, with D tentatively TRBD1 (6 bases). CDR3 length equals 14 residues. V was clipped by 11 bases and J by 5 bases, with 21 bases between them. The germline V gene has CDR1 MDHEN and CDR2 SYDVKM. The CDR3 region is CAALQGLRGYGYTF. The CDR3 coding sequence is TGTGCCGCGCTACAGGGACTCCGCGGGTATGGCTACACCTTC.

A few counts support this clonotype. The chain is built from TRBV20-1 and TRBJ2-3, with D possibly being TRBD2 (6 bases). Germline values: CDR1 DFQATT, CDR2 SNEGSKA (reference sequence). V was clipped by 6 bases and J by 3 bases, with 22 bases between them. This CDR3 comprises 16 residues. The DNA for the CDR3 is TGCAGTGCCCCCGGAGGTGACGGGGGTCGGACAGATACGCAGTATTTT. Translated, it gives CSAPGGDGGRTDTQYF.

The DNA of the CDR3 is TGTGCCAGCAGCGCGGGACCGCCCGAAGGCTACACCTTC. This encodes CASSAGPPEGYTF. The rearrangement uses TRBV9 and TRBJ1-2; a weak D match, TRBD1 (5 bases). Trimming removed 3 bases at V and 8 bases at J, with 14 bases between. CDR1 is SGDLS, CDR2 YYNGEE, per germline. This CDR3 has 13 amino acids.

This chain connects TRBV14 to TRBJ1-6; D gene ambiguous. V shed 1 base and J shed 12 bases, with 13 bases lying between them. From germline, CDR1 is SGHDN and CDR2 FVKESK. The length of the CDR3 is 14 residues. CDR3 in amino acids: CASSQGYSMLPLHF. As DNA, the CDR3 is TGTGCCAGCAGCCAAGGGTACAGTATGTTACCCCTCCACTTT.